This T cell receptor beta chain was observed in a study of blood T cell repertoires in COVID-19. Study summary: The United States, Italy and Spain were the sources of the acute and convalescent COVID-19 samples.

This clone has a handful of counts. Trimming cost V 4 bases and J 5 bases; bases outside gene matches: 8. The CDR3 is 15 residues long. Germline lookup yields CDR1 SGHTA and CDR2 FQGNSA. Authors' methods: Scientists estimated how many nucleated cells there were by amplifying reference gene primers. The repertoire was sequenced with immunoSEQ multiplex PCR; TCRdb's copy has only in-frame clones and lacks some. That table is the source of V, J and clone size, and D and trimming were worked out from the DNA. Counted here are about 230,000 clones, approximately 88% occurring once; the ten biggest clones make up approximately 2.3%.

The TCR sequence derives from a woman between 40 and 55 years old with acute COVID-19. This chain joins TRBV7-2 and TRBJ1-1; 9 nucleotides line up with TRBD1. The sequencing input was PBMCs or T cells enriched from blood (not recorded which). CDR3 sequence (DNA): TGTGCCAGCAGCTCCTACCGGGACAGGGTGACTGAAGCTTTCTTT. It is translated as CASSSYRDRVTEAFF.